Below, 12 T cell receptor beta chains from the same sample are listed, as sequenced in a study of cytomegalovirus exposure and HLA in healthy donors. The PCR made use of 60 Vbeta and 13 Jbeta primers. TCRdb's copy holds only in-frame clones and misses some; the assay was immunoSEQ multiplex PCR. The sample records under 150,000 clones, around three quarters being singletons. The specimen sequenced was PBMCs. The source of these receptors is a man younger than 40 in good health and CMV-seronegative.

The chain employs TRBV9 and TRBJ2-5; TRBD2 matches 10 bases. V shed 4 bases and J 5 bases; nucleotides not matched to a gene: 11. The germline CDR1 and CDR2 sequences are SGDLS and YYNGEE. The CDR3 length is 16 residues. This CDR3 is CASSPTGGTSVETQYF. In DNA form, the CDR3 reads TGTGCCAGCAGCCCCACAGGGGGGACTAGCGTGGAGACCCAGTACTTC. Combining the CDR3 with reference TRBV9 and TRBJ2-5 gives the whole variable domain DSGVTQTPKHLITATGQRVTLRCSPRSGDLSVYWYQQSLDQGLQFLIQYYNGEERAKGNILERFSAQQFPDLHSELNLSSLELGDSALYFCASSPTGGTSVETQYFGPGTRLLVL.

The rearrangement links TRBV18 to TRBJ1-2, with D unresolved. The CDR3 totals 12 residues. The V and J ends lost 1 base and 4 bases respectively, with 4 bases between them. Germline values: CDR1 KGHSH, CDR2 LQKENI. The CDR3 region has the DNA TGTGCCAGCTCACCACGCAGCTATGGCTACACCTTC. It codes for CASSPRSYGYTF.

The V call is TRBV27, the J call TRBJ1-5; a weak D match, TRBD1 (6 bases). The V gene lost 4 bases and the J gene lost 2 bases, with 15 bases spanning the gap. This CDR3 has 16 residues. Germline V gene sequence: CDR1 MNHEY, CDR2 SMNVEV (reference sequence). CDR3 bases: TGTGCCAGCAGTTCGCGGACAGCCCTAGGCAATCAGCCCCAGCATTTT. The encoded protein is CASSSRTALGNQPQHF.

The V gene is TRBV9, the J gene TRBJ2-2, with unresolved D. In germline, CDR1 is SGDLS, CDR2 YYNGEE. The CDR3 loop spans 15 amino acids. V was trimmed by 7 bases and J by 1 base, leaving 14 bases between them. In DNA, the CDR3 is TGTGCCAGCCGCTCTCCGGCAGGGAACACCGGGGAGCTGTTTTTT. Translating it yields CASRSPAGNTGELFF.

This clone was recorded once. This CDR3 reads CASSIRRQGFNEKLFF. CDR3 nucleotide sequence: TGTGCCAGCAGTATCCGCCGACAGGGGTTTAATGAAAAACTGTTTTTT. V and J are TRBV25-1 and TRBJ1-4, with 8 bases lining up with TRBD1. V gave up 5 bases and J gave up 4 bases; unmatched junction bases: 9. Germline V lookup: CDR1 MGHDK, CDR2 SYGVNS. The CDR3 runs to 16 residues.

V and J are TRBV9 and TRBJ1-6, with a possible D match to TRBD1 (5 bases). Germline values: CDR1 SGDLS, CDR2 YYNGEE. The ends were cut back, 7 bases at V and 9 bases at J, with 20 bases in the middle. The CDR3 consists of 15 residues. The CDR3 DNA is TGTGCCAGCCGTTCCGACCCCCTGGGGGGTTCACCCCTCCACTTT. This gives the protein CASRSDPLGGSPLHF.

The V gene is TRBV6-5, the J gene TRBJ2-2; TRBD2 is a possible D gene (5 bases). V gave up 8 bases and J gave up 5 bases, with 15 bases separating them. Germline V lookup: CDR1 MNHEY, CDR2 SVGAGI. CDR3 length: 14 amino acids. The CDR3 is CASQWKGVTGELFF. In DNA, the CDR3 is TGTGCCAGCCAGTGGAAGGGAGTTACCGGGGAGCTGTTTTTT.

In this sample, this clone turned up a few times. This rearrangement joins TRBV11-3 to TRBJ1-1; 7 positions match TRBD1. Trimming took 4 bases from V and 6 from J; bases not matched to a gene: 2. Germline lookup yields CDR1 SGHNT and CDR2 YENEEA. The CDR3 has 12 residues. CDR3 nucleotides: TGTGCCAGCAGCTCTACAGGGGCTGAAGCTTTCTTT. This sequence encodes CASSSTGAEAFF.

This rearrangement joins TRBV28 to TRBJ2-2, with 8 bases aligning to TRBD1. From germline, CDR1 is MDHEN and CDR2 SYDVKM. The CDR3 runs to 15 residues. V shed 7 bases and J 1 base; nucleotides not matched to a gene: 5. The chain's CDR3 is CASTPGTGNTGELFF. The CDR3 DNA reads as TGTGCCAGCACTCCCGGGACAGGGAACACCGGGGAGCTGTTTTTT.

J is TRBJ2-7 and V is TRBV10-3; 7 positions agree with TRBD1. The CDR3 runs to 13 residues. The ends lost 7 bases at V and 3 bases at J; junction bases unmatched: 6. From germline, CDR1 is ENHRY and CDR2 SYGVKD. CDR3: CAINRQGDYEQYF. The CDR3 nucleotides read TGTGCCATCAACAGACAGGGTGACTACGAGCAGTACTTC.

This chain uses TRBV4-3 with TRBJ2-4; 8 nucleotides match TRBD1. V gave up 0 bases and J gave up 5 bases; unmatched junction bases: 12. This CDR3 is built from 18 residues. In germline, CDR1 is LGHNA, CDR2 YSLEER. The CDR3 coding sequence is TGCGCCAGCAGCCAAGATTTCGGTACAGGGGGATACCAAAACATTCAGTACTTC. Encoded protein: CASSQDFGTGGYQNIQYF.

This sequence joins TRBV19 and TRBJ1-4; 9 bases fit TRBD1. Germline V gene sequence: CDR1 LNHDA, CDR2 SQIVND (reference sequence). Trimming took 1 base from V and 7 from J; bases not matched to a gene: 7. CDR3 length: 16 amino acids. CDR3 nucleotides: TGTGCCAGTAGTATAGGGACAGGGGATCGGGCTGAAAAACTGTTTTTT. This gives the protein CASSIGTGDRAEKLFF.